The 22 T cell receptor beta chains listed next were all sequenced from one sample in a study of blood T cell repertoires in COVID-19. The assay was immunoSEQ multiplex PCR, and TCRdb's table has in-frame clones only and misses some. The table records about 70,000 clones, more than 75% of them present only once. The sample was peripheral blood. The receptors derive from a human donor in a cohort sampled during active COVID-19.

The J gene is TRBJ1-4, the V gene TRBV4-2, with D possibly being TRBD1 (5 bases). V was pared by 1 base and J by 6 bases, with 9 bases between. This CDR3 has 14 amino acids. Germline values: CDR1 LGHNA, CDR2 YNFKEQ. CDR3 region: CASSQVGGDEKLFF. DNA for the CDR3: TGTGCCAGCAGCCAAGTTGGGGGGGATGAAAAACTGTTTTTT.

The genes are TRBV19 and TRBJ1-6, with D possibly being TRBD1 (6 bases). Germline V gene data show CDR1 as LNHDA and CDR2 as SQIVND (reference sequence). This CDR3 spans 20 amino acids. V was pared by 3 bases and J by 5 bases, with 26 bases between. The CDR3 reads CASSIQGSVGRSGNNSPLHF. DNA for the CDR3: TGTGCCAGTAGTATTCAGGGGTCGGTTGGCCGGTCTGGAAATAATTCACCCCTCCACTTT.

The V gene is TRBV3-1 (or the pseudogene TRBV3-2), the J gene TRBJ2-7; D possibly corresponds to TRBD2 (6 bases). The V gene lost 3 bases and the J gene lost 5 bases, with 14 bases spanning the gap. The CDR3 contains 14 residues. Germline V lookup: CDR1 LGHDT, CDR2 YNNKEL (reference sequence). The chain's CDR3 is CASSHLAGKHEQYF. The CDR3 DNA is TGTGCCAGCAGCCACCTCGCGGGGAAACACGAGCAGTACTTC.

CDR3 sequence: CASSHDPQRPNEKLFF. The DNA of the CDR3 is TGTGCCAGCAGCCATGACCCACAGAGACCTAATGAAAAACTGTTTTTT. The chain is built from TRBV3-1 (or the pseudogene TRBV3-2) and TRBJ1-4; D gene ambiguous. Between the trimmed V and J ends, which lost 3 bases and 3 bases, there was a span of 14 bases. The CDR3 contains 16 residues. Germline loops: CDR1 LGHDT, CDR2 YNNKEL (reference sequence).

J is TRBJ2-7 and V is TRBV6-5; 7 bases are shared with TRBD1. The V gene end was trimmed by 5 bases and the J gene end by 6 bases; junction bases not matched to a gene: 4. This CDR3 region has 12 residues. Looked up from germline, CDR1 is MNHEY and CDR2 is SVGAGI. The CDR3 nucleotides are TGTGCCAGCAGTCGGGACAGACTCGAGCAGTACTTC. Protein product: CASSRDRLEQYF.

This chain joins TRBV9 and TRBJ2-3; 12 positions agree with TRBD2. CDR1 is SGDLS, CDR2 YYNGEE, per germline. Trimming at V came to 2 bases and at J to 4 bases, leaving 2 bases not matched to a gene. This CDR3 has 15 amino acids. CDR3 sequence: CASSVLAGGPDTQYF. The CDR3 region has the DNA TGTGCCAGCAGCGTCCTAGCGGGGGGGCCAGATACGCAGTATTTT.

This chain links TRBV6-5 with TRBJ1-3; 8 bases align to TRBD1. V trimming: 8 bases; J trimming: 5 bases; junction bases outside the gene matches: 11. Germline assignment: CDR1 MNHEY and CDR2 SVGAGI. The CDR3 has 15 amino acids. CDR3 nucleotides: TGTGCCAGCCGGGAGGCAGGGGGCCGCAGAAACACCATATATTTT. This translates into CASREAGGRRNTIYF.

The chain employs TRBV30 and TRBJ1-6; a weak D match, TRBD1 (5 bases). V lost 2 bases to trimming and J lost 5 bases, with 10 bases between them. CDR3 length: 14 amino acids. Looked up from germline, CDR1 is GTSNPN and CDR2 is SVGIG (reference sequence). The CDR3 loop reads CAWSLWGDNSPLHF. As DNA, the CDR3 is TGTGCCTGGAGTCTTTGGGGGGATAATTCACCCCTCCACTTT.

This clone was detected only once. The CDR3 here is CASSYPVEGRDEQYF. In DNA form, the CDR3 reads TGTGCCAGCAGTTACCCCGTGGAGGGGAGGGACGAGCAGTACTTC. The V and J genes are TRBV6-2 or TRBV6-3 and TRBJ2-7; 7 positions match TRBD2. Germline V gives CDR1 MNHEY, CDR2 SVGEGT. The CDR3 has 15 amino acids. V was pared by 2 bases and J by 5 bases, with 9 bases of the junction left unmatched.

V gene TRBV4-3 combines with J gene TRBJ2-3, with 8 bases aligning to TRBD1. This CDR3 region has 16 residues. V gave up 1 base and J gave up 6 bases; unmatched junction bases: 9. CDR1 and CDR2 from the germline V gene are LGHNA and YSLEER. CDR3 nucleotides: TGCGCCAGCAGCCAAGGGACAGGGATGGAGGGGGATACGCAGTATTTT. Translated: CASSQGTGMEGDTQYF.

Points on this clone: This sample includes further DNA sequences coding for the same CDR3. As DNA, the CDR3 is TGCGCCAGCAGCTTGGATGCGGACAGGGTCAAAACCGGGGAGCTGTTTTTT. As protein: CASSLDADRVKTGELFF. This chain links TRBV5-1 with TRBJ2-2, with 8 bases fitting TRBD1. Germline V CDR1 and CDR2: SGHRS, YFSETQ. The CDR3 loop spans 17 amino acids. Germline trimming cut 0 bases from V and 5 bases from J; bases unmatched to any gene: 9.

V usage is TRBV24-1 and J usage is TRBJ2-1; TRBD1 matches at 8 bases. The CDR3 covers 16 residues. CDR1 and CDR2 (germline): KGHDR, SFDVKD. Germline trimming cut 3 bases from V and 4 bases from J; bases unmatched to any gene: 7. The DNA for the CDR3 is TGTGCCACCAGTGATCCCGGACAGGGAATATACAATGAGCAGTTCTTC. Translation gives CATSDPGQGIYNEQFF.

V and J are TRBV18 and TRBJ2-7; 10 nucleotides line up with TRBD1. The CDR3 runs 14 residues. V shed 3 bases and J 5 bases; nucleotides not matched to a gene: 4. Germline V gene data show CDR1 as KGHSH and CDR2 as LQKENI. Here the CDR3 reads CASSPGQGVHEQYF. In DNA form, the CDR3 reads TGTGCCAGCTCACCCGGACAGGGGGTCCACGAGCAGTACTTC.

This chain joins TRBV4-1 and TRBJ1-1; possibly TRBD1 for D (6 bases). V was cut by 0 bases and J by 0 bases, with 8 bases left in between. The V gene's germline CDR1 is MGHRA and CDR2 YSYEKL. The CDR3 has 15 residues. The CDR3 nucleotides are TGCGCCAGCAGCCAAGAGACAGGTATGAACACTGAAGCTTTCTTT. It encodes CASSQETGMNTEAFF.

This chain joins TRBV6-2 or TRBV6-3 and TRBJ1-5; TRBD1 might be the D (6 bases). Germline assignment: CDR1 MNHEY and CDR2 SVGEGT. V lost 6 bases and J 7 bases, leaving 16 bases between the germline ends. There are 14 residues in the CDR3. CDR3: CASSLTGGGQPQHF. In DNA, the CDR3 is TGTGCCAGCAGCCTGACGGGGGGGGGCCAGCCCCAGCATTTT.

The CDR3 DNA reads TGTGCCAGCAAGCTAGTTCGGCATGAGCAGTTCTTC. Amino acid sequence: CASKLVRHEQFF. J is TRBJ2-1 and V is TRBV2; no reliable D call. The germline V gene encodes CDR1 SNHLY and CDR2 FYNNEI. CDR3 length: 12 residues. Deletions cut 7 bases from V and 8 bases from J, with 12 bases between.

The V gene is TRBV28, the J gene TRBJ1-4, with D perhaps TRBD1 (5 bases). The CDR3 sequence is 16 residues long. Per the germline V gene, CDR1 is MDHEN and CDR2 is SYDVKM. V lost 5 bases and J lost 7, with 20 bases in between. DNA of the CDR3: TGTGCCAGCAGTCCCTCAGTGGGGCAGGGAGGTGAAAAACTGTTTTTT. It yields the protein CASSPSVGQGGEKLFF.

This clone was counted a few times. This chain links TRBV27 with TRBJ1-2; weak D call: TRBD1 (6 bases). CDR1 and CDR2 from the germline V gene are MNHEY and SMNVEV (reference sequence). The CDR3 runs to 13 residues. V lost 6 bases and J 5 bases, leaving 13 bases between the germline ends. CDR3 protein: CASSQFGQYGYTF. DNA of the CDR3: TGTGCCAGCAGCCAATTTGGACAGTATGGCTACACCTTC.

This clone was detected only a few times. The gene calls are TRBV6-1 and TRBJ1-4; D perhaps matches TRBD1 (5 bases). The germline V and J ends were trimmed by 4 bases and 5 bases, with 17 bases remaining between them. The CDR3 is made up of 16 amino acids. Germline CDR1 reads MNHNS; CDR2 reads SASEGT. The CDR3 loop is CASSVSPGLLNEKLFF. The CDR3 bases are TGTGCCAGCAGTGTATCGCCGGGACTTCTGAATGAAAAACTGTTTTTT.

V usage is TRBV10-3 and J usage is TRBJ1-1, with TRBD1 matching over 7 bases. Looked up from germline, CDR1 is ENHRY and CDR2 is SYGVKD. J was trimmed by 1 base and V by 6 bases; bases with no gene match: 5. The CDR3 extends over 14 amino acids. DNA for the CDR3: TGTGCCATCAGCCAACAGGGGCCGAACACTGAAGCTTTCTTT. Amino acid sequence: CAISQQGPNTEAFF.

DNA of the CDR3: TGTGCCAGCAGCCCTTCCCGGGGGGGCGTCAAGACCCAGTACTTC. Translated, it gives CASSPSRGGVKTQYF. The chain uses TRBV3-1 (or the pseudogene TRBV3-2) and TRBJ2-5; TRBD2 agrees at 8 bases. This CDR3 spans 15 amino acids. Trimming took 4 bases from V and 6 from J; bases not matched to a gene: 10. The V gene's germline CDR1 is LGHDT and CDR2 YNNKEL (reference sequence).

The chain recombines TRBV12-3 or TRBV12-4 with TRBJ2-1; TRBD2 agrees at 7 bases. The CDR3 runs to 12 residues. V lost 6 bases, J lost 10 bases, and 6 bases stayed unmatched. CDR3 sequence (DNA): TGTGCCAGCAGCCTCGGGGGGTACGAGCAGTTCTTC. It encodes CASSLGGYEQFF.